This TCR beta chain was captured by sequencing in a study of shared clonotypes between healthy human individuals. Notes on the study in general: All-four-donor shared clonotypes had higher generation probabilities than non-shared clonotypes did.

Only Caucasian adults living in Nashville, Tennessee made up the donor group. The assay was immunoSEQ multiplex PCR, and TCRdb's table has in-frame clones only and misses some. The data contain 1.6 million or so clones, roughly 98.5% of them singletons. This clone was recorded only once. Its cognate antigen is unknown. V lost 0 bases and J lost 0, with 13 bases in between. Germline V gene sequence: CDR1 SGHDT, CDR2 YYEEEE. The CDR3 consists of 17 residues. This TCR was sampled from a man aged 30-40 years in good health. This chain joins TRBV5-6 and TRBJ2-1; D possibly uses TRBD1 or TRBD2 (5 bases each). Source material: naive CD4+ T cells sorted from blood. The subset was: CD45RA+ positively selected. The CDR3 DNA reads as TGTGCCAGCAGCTTGGTGGGGGACCCCAGCTCCTACAATGAGCAGTTCTTC. Translated: CASSLVGDPSSYNEQFF.